Each of the 5 T cell receptor beta chains below was sequenced from the same sample in a study of molecular identifiers for immune sequencing clone quantification. TCRdb redid the calling of the PCR reads with MiXCR, one entry per CDR3 protein. The data contain over 600,000 distinct CDR3 sequences, just under 20% of them singletons. The sample comprised naive CD8+ T cells from blood, with Jurkat cell RNA spiked in. Stated subset: FACS-sorted CD8+CD4-CCR7+CD45RA+ naive T cells. The receptors here all came from a human donor in good health. Some libraries in this study had Jurkat cell RNA spiked in.

Regarding this clonotype: A much larger clone differs by one base, so this may be a read error. V gene TRBV5-6 combines with J gene TRBJ1-1; tentatively, D is TRBD1 (5 bases). Germline CDR1 is SGHDT and CDR2 is YYEEEE. The CDR3 totals 11 residues. In DNA, the CDR3 is TGTGTCAGCAGGTCCCAGGGTGAAGCTTTCTTT. This gives the protein CVSRSQGEAFF. Based on the CDR3 plus reference TRBV5-6 and TRBJ1-1, the full variable domain is DAGVTQSPTHLIKTRGQQVTLRCSPKSGHDTVSWYQQALGQGPQFIFQYYEEEERQRGNFPDRFSGHQFPNYSSELNVNALLLGDSALYLCVSRSQGEAFFGQGTRLTVV.

This clonotype was counted ten times or more. This chain uses TRBV19 with TRBJ2-7; D perhaps matches TRBD1 (5 bases). Germline lookup yields CDR1 LNHDA and CDR2 SQIVND (reference sequence). The CDR3 is 16 amino acids. The V and J ends lost 1 base and 0 bases respectively, with 13 bases between them. The CDR3 DNA follows: TGTGCCAGTAGTATAGCGTCACAGGATTACTCCTACGAGCAGTACTTC. It encodes CASSIASQDYSYEQYF.

About this clonotype itself: A much bigger clone sits one base away, suggesting this may be a read error. As the CDR3 is not closed by the conserved phenylalanine or tryptophan, this likely results from a read error. This sequence joins TRBV6-6 and TRBJ1-1; the match to TRBD1 covers 7 bases. The CDR3 runs 14 residues. The junction had 6 bases not matched to a gene; V was cut back by 2 bases and J by 6 bases. Looked up from germline, CDR1 is MNHNY and CDR2 is SVGAGI (reference sequence). The CDR3 reads CASSYQTGYAEAFS. CDR3 sequence (DNA): TGTGCCAGCAGTTACCAGACAGGGTACGCTGAAGCTTTCTCT.

This clonotype was seen repeatedly, ten times or more. The V call is TRBV9, the J call TRBJ1-6; D gene unclear. The germline CDR1 and CDR2 sequences are SGDLS and YYNGEE. Between the trimmed V and J ends, which lost 3 bases and 10 bases, there was a span of 17 bases. The CDR3 loop spans 15 amino acids. This CDR3 is CASSEGGAVNSPLHF. Written as DNA, the CDR3 is TGTGCCAGCAGCGAGGGAGGAGCGGTTAACTCACCCCTCCACTTT.

There are many counts of this clonotype. The chain links TRBV6-2 or TRBV6-3 to TRBJ2-2; the D is unclear. V lost 6 bases to trimming and J lost 5 bases, with 10 bases between them. Germline V gene data show CDR1 as MNHEY and CDR2 as SVGEGT. This CDR3 spans 13 amino acids. CDR3 sequence: CASSLNPTGELFF. The CDR3 nucleotides read TGTGCCAGCAGCCTTAATCCGACCGGGGAGCTGTTTTTT.